This T cell receptor (beta chain) was captured in a study of immune evolution from preneoplasia to lung adenocarcinoma. The overall study: HLA loss of heterozygosity: roughly 6.4% AIS, 15% MIA, more than 25% ADC, none AAH.

The study, taken as a whole, reports: KRAS-mutant nodules had the highest T cell clonality. Later-stage lesions seemingly showed higher T cell density and diversity than normal lung.

This CDR3 contains 13 residues. V dropped 4 bases and J dropped 5 bases, with 8 bases sitting between them. Germline V lookup: CDR1 SNHLY, CDR2 FYNNEI. Resections took place in Japan or China from about 2014 to 2017. A word on this clone: The target antigen is unknown.

Using immunoSEQ multiplex PCR, the repertoire was profiled, and TCRdb retains in-frame clones only, with some absent. The sample has roughly 11,000 clones; over 70% are singletons. The sequence was collected from a person in their sixties or seventies with lung adenocarcinoma. The sequenced sample consisted of FFPE minimally invasive lung adenocarcinoma tissue. The chain carries TRBV2 and TRBJ1-4, with D possibly TRBD1 on 5 matching bases. CDR3 nucleotide sequence: TGTGCCAGCAGTGGAGGGGAGAATGAAAAACTGTTTTTT. It yields the protein CASSGGENEKLFF.